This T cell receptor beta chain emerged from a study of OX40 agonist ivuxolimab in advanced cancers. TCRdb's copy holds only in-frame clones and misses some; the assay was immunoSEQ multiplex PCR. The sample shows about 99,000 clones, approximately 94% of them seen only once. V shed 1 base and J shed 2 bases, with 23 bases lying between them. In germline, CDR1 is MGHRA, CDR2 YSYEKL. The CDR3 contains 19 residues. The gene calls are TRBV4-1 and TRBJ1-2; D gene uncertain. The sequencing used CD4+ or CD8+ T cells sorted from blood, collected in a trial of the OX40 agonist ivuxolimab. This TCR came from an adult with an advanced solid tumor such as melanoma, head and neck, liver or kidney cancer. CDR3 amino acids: CASSQVVRREYKRNYGYTF. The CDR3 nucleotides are TGCGCCAGCAGCCAAGTCGTGAGGAGAGAGTACAAAAGGAACTATGGCTACACCTTC.